The sequence of this T cell receptor beta chain was determined in a study of blood T cell repertoires in COVID-19. The data were produced by immunoSEQ multiplex PCR, yet TCRdb's version contains in-frame clones alone and is incomplete. The table includes about 250,000 clones, approximately 90% detected once. Sequenced sample: peripheral blood. The clonotype comes from a woman aged 30 to 39 with COVID-19, enrolled during active disease.

The CDR3 nucleotides are TGTGCCAGCAGCCCCCTAGCGGGTACCACCGAGCAGTACGTC. Translation: CASSPLAGTTEQYV. The chain recombines TRBV7-2 with TRBJ2-7; 8 nucleotides agree with TRBD2. With V trimmed by 5 bases and J by 6 bases, 9 bases remained unmatched. CDR1 is SGHTA, CDR2 FQGNSA, per germline. The length of the CDR3 is 14 residues.